This is a list of T cell receptor beta chains from one sample in a study of CD8+ T cells in alopecia areata. Data came from immunoSEQ multiplex PCR; TCRdb stores just in-frame clones and leaves some out. Of about 120,000 clones listed, 55% to 60% are singletons. The sample here was CD4+ T cells sorted from blood, taken at week 24, from a patient treated with tofacitinib. Receptor source: a human donor with alopecia areata. Each CDR3 is given with its conserved first and last residue. The D gene is left open where the match is weak. Rows give clone size only sometimes, using once, few, many, or a class for an expanded clone.

abundance	v_gene	d_gene	j_gene	CDR3aa	CDR3nt
NA	TRBV7-2	NA	TRBJ1-2	CASSLLGYGYTF	TGTGCCAGCAGCTTATTGGGCTATGGCTACACCTTC
NA	TRBV25-1	NA	TRBJ1-1	CASLGGGRNTEAFF	TGTGCCAGCCTTGGCGGGGGGAGGAACACTGAAGCTTTCTTT
NA	TRBV13	NA	TRBJ1-4	CASSPNGWTSGEEKLFF	TGTGCCAGCAGCCCAAACGGTTGGACATCGGGAGAGGAAAAACTGTTTTTT
NA	TRBV7-9	NA	TRBJ2-3	CASSFRRARVTSTDTQYF	TGTGCCAGCAGCTTTCGTCGGGCTAGAGTCACTAGCACAGATACGCAGTATTTT
NA	TRBV2	TRBD2	TRBJ2-1	CASSAERGDYNEQFF	TGTGCCAGCAGTGCTGAGCGGGGAGACTACAATGAGCAGTTCTTC
once	TRBV30	NA	TRBJ1-6	CAWRAPPLHF	TGTGCCTGGCGAGCCCCTCCTCTCCACTTT
few	TRBV30	NA	TRBJ2-3	CAWSVVITDTQYF	TGTGCCTGGAGTGTAGTGATCACAGATACGCAGTATTTT
NA	TRBV25-1	NA	TRBJ1-2	CASQGSGSYTF	TGTGCCAGCCAAGGGTCAGGGAGCTACACCTTC
few	TRBV23-1	NA	TRBJ1-2	CASSHDRGYGYTF	TGCGCCAGCAGTCACGACAGAGGCTATGGCTACACCTTC
NA	TRBV5-6	TRBD1	TRBJ2-1	CASSTGQGTNEQFF	TGTGCCAGCAGCACGGGACAGGGGACCAATGAGCAGTTCTTC
NA	TRBV27	TRBD2	TRBJ2-4	CASRGAGLAKNIQYF	TGTGCCAGCAGGGGAGCGGGGCTAGCCAAAAACATTCAGTACTTC
NA	TRBV23-1	NA	TRBJ2-7	CASSRNYRDIYEQYF	TGCGCCAGCAGTCGGAACTACCGGGACATCTACGAGCAGTACTTC
once	TRBV5-1	NA	TRBJ2-1	CASRSETSYNEQFF	TGCGCCAGCAGATCAGAAACATCCTACAATGAGCAGTTCTTC
once	TRBV2	TRBD1	TRBJ2-7	CASRSGTAAYEQYF	TGTGCCAGCAGATCCGGGACAGCCGCCTACGAGCAGTACTTC
NA	TRBV7-9	NA	TRBJ1-6	CASSLRGGSYNSPLHF	TGTGCCAGCAGCTTAAGGGGGGGCTCCTATAATTCACCCCTCCACTTT
few	TRBV6-5	TRBD1	TRBJ2-3	CASSLQGARDTQYF	TGTGCCAGCAGTCTACAGGGGGCGAGAGATACGCAGTATTTT
NA	TRBV7-2	TRBD1	TRBJ2-1	CASSSGGSYNEQFF	TGTGCCAGCAGCTCAGGGGGCTCCTACAATGAGCAGTTCTTC
once	TRBV9	TRBD1	TRBJ1-1	CASSEGQVNTEAFF	TGTGCCAGCAGCGAGGGACAGGTGAACACTGAAGCTTTCTTT
few	TRBV5-4	TRBD2	TRBJ2-5	CASSLELAGGRETQYF	TGTGCCAGCAGCTTGGAGTTGGCGGGGGGGCGAGAGACCCAGTACTTC
NA	TRBV29-1	NA	TRBJ2-3	CSPSELADTQYF	TGCAGCCCCTCAGAGTTGGCAGATACGCAGTATTTT
NA	TRBV7-9	TRBD1	TRBJ1-2	CASSPRQGSATIGGYTF	TGTGCCAGCAGCCCACGACAGGGATCGGCTACTATTGGTGGCTACACCTTC
NA	TRBV30	NA	TRBJ2-4	CAWRTGNIQYF	TGTGCCTGGAGGACGGGTAACATTCAGTACTTC
few	TRBV11-2	TRBD1	TRBJ2-5	CASSLGGTGIKETQYF	TGTGCCAGCAGCTTAGGTGGGACAGGGATTAAAGAGACCCAGTACTTC
NA	TRBV4-2	NA	TRBJ2-7	CASSDMTDAGEQYF	TGTGCCAGCAGTGACATGACTGATGCCGGGGAGCAGTACTTC
few	TRBV30	NA	TRBJ2-1	CAWSEQQYEQFF	TGTGCCTGGAGTGAACAGCAGTATGAGCAGTTCTTC
NA	TRBV4-3	NA	TRBJ1-6	CASSVTLNSPLHF	TGCGCCAGCTCCGTGACACTGAATTCACCCCTCCACTTT
NA	TRBV27	TRBD2	TRBJ2-5	CASSTGGRETQYF	TGTGCCAGCAGCACGGGGGGGCGCGAGACCCAGTACTTC
few	TRBV30	NA	TRBJ1-1	CAWSRQVMNTEAFF	TGTGCCTGGAGTCGTCAGGTGATGAACACTGAAGCTTTCTTT
NA	TRBV29-1	NA	TRBJ2-3	CSVRGGGSDTQYF	TGCAGCGTCAGGGGAGGGGGCTCAGATACGCAGTATTTT
NA	TRBV28	TRBD2	TRBJ2-3	CASSPPGLATDTQYF	TGTGCCAGCAGCCCACCGGGACTAGCAACAGATACGCAGTATTTT
few	TRBV9	TRBD1	TRBJ1-6	CASSIGTGDSPLHF	TGTGCCAGCAGCATTGGGACAGGGGATTCACCCCTCCACTTT
once	TRBV5-6	TRBD1	TRBJ1-1	CASSFYDRENTEAFF	TGTGCCAGCAGCTTCTACGACAGGGAGAACACTGAAGCTTTCTTT
NA	TRBV7-2	NA	TRBJ1-5	CASAGNLGNQPQHF	TGTGCCAGCGCAGGGAATTTGGGCAATCAGCCCCAGCATTTT
NA	TRBV7-9	TRBD1	TRBJ2-5	CASSSLGTGGGETQYF	TGTGCCAGCAGCTCGCTGGGGACAGGGGGCGGAGAGACCCAGTACTTC
NA	TRBV20-1	NA	TRBJ2-5	CSVRGLETQYF	TGCAGTGTACGGGGCCTGGAGACCCAGTACTTC
NA	TRBV6-5	NA	TRBJ1-1	CASSYPGANTEAFF	TGTGCCAGCAGTTACCCGGGGGCAAACACTGAAGCTTTCTTT
NA	TRBV30	TRBD1	TRBJ1-2	CAWKKPTGGIYGYTF	TGTGCCTGGAAGAAACCGACAGGGGGCATCTATGGCTACACCTTC
NA	TRBV4-1	TRBD1	TRBJ1-4	CASSQTGVREKLFF	TGCGCCAGCAGCCAGACAGGGGTGAGGGAAAAACTGTTTTTT
NA	TRBV10-3	TRBD1	TRBJ1-1	CAISENPGGNTEAFF	TGTGCCATCAGTGAGAATCCAGGGGGGAACACTGAAGCTTTCTTT
NA	TRBV4-1	TRBD1	TRBJ2-2	CASSQVPTGGHTGELFF	TGCGCCAGCAGCCAAGTGCCGACAGGGGGACACACCGGGGAGCTGTTTTTT
few	TRBV7-8	NA	TRBJ2-2	CASSHGSGELFF	TGTGCCAGCAGCCACGGTAGCGGGGAGCTGTTTTTT
NA	TRBV6-5	TRBD1	TRBJ2-5	CASSSNRDRDRETQYF	TGTGCCAGCAGTTCCAACCGGGACAGGGATCGGGAGACCCAGTACTTC
NA	TRBV2	NA	TRBJ1-6	CASVERGVFSPLHF	TGTGCCAGCGTCGAGAGAGGAGTATTTTCACCCCTCCACTTT
NA	TRBV5-4	NA	TRBJ2-1	CASSPRKLRGKGRDEQFF	TGTGCCAGCAGCCCGAGGAAGTTGCGGGGAAAAGGTCGGGATGAGCAGTTCTTC
NA	TRBV5-7	NA	TRBJ2-5	CASSSPLTNHRGETQYF	TGTGCCAGCAGCTCTCCCCTGACCAATCACCGAGGGGAGACCCAGTACTTC
NA	TRBV2	NA	TRBJ1-5	CASSRGYNNQPQHF	TGTGCCAGCAGTCGGGGATATAACAATCAGCCCCAGCATTTT
NA	TRBV7-2	TRBD1	TRBJ2-7	CASSFSSGGGSYEQYF	TGTGCCAGCAGCTTCTCTTCAGGGGGCGGATCCTACGAGCAGTACTTC
NA	TRBV7-2	NA	TRBJ2-3	CASSLLVSPADTQYF	TGTGCCAGCAGCTTATTGGTTTCGCCGGCAGATACGCAGTATTTT